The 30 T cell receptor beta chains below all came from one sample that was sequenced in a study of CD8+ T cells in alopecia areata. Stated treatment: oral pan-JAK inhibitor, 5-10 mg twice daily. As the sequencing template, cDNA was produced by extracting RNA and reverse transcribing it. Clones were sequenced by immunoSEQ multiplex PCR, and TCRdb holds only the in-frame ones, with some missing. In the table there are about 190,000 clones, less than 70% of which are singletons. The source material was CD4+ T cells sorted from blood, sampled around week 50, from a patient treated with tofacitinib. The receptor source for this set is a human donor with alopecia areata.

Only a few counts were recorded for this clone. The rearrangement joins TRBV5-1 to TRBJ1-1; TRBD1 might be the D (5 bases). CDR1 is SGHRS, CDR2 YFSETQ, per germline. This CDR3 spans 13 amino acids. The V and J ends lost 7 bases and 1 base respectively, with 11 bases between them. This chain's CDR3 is CASGRGENTEAFF. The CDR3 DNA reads TGCGCCAGCGGAAGGGGCGAGAACACTGAAGCTTTCTTT.

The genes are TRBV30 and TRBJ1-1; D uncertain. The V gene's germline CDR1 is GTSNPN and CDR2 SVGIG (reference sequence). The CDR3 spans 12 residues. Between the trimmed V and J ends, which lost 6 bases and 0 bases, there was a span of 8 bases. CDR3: CACGRMNTEAFF. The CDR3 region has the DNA TGTGCCTGTGGACGTATGAACACTGAAGCTTTCTTT.

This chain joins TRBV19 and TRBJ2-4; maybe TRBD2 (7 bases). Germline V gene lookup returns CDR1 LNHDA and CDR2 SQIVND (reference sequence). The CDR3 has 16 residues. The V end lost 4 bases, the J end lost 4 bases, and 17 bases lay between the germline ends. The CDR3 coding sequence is TGTGCCAGTAGTACTACAGGGAAGGGAGGGAAAAACATTCAGTACTTC. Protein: CASSTTGKGGKNIQYF.

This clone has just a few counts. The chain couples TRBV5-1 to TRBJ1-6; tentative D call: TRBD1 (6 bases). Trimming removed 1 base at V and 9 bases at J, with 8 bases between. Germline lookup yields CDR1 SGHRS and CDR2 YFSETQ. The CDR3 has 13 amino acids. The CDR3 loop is CASSLSGVSPLHF. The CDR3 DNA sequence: TGCGCCAGCAGCTTGTCAGGGGTTTCACCCCTCCACTTT.

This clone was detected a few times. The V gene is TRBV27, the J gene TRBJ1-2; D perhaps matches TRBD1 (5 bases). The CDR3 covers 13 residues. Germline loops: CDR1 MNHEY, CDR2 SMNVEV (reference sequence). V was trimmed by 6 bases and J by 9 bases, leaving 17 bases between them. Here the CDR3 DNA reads TGTGCCAGCAGCCCCACAGGCGTCAGGAGCTACACCTTC. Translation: CASSPTGVRSYTF.

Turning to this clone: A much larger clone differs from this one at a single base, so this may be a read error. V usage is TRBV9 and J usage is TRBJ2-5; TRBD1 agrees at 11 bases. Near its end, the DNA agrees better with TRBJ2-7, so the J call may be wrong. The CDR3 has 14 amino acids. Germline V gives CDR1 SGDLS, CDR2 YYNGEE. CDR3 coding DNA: TGTGCCAGCAGCTCAGGGACAGGGGGTTACGAGCAGTACTTC. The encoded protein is CASSSGTGGYEQYF.

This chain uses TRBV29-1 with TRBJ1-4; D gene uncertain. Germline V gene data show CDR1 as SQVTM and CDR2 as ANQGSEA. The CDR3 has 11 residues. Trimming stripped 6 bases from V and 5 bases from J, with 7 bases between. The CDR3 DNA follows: TGCAGCGTAAAAGGGAATGAAAAACTGTTTTTT. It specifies CSVKGNEKLFF. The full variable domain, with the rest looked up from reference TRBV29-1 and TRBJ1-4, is SAVISQKPSRDICQRGTSLTIQCQVDSQVTMMFWYRQQPGQSLTLIATANQGSEATYESGFVIDKFPISRPNLTFSTLTVSNMSPEDSSIYLCSVKGNEKLFFGSGTQLSVL.

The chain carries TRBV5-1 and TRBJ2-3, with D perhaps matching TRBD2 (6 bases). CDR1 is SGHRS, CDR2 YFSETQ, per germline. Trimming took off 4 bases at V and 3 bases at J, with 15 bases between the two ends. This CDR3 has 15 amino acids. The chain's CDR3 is CASSLRDLGTDTQYF. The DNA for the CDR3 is TGCGCCAGCAGCCTCCGGGACTTGGGAACAGATACGCAGTATTTT.

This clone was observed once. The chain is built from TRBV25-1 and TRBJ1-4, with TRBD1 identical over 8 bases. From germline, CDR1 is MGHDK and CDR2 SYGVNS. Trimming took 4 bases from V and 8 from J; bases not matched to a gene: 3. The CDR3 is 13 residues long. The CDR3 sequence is CASSGWTGEKLFF. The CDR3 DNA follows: TGTGCCAGCAGTGGATGGACAGGGGAAAAACTGTTTTTT.

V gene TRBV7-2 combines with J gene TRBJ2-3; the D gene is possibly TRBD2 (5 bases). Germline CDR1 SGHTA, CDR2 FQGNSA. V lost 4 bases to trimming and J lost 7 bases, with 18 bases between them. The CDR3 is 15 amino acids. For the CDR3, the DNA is TGTGCCAGCAGCTCCGGAGGTGAGGCCGCGAATACGCAGTATTTT. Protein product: CASSSGGEAANTQYF.

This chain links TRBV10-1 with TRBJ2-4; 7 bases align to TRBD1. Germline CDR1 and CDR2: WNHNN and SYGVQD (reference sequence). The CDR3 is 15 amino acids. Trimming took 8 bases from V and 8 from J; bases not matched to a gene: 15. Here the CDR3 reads CASSTGESGRDIQYF. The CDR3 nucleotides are TGCGCCAGCTCTACAGGGGAATCCGGGCGGGACATTCAGTACTTC.

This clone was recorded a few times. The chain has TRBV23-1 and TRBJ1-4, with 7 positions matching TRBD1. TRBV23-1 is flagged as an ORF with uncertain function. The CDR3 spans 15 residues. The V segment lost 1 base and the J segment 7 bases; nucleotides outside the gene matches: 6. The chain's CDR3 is CASSQYWDSIEKLFF. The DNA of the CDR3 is TGCGCCAGCAGTCAATATTGGGACAGTATTGAAAAACTGTTTTTT.

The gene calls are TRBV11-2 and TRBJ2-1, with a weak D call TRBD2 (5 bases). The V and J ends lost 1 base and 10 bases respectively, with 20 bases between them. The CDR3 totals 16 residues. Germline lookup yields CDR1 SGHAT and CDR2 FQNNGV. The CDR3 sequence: CASSLVPGNPLNEQFF. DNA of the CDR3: TGTGCCAGCAGCTTAGTTCCGGGGAACCCTTTAAACGAGCAGTTCTTC.

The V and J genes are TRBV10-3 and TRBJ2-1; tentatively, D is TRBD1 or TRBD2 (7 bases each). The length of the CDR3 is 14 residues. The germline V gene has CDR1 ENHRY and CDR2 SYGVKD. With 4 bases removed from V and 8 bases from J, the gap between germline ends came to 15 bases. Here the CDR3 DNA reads TGTGCCATCAGTGGTTTGACAGGGAGGGATGAGCAGTTCTTC. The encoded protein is CAISGLTGRDEQFF.

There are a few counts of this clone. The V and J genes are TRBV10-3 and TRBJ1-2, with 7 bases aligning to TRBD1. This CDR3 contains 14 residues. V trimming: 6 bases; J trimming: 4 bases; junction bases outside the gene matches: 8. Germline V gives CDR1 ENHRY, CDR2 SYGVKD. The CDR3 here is CAISRQGGGYGYTF. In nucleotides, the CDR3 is TGTGCCATCAGCAGACAGGGCGGTGGCTATGGCTACACCTTC.

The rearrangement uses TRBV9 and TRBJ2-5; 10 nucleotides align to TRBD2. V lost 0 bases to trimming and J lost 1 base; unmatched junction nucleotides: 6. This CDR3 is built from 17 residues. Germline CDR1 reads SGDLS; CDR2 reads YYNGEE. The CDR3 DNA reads TGTGCCAGCAGCGTAGATCCGCTAGCGGGGGTCCAAGAGACCCAGTACTTC. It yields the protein CASSVDPLAGVQETQYF.

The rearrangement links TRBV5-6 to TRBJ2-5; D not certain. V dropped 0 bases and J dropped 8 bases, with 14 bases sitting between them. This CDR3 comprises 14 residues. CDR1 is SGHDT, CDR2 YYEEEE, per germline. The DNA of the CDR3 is TGTGCCAGCAGCTTGGTGGGCCCCCATAGCACCCAGTACTTC. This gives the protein CASSLVGPHSTQYF.

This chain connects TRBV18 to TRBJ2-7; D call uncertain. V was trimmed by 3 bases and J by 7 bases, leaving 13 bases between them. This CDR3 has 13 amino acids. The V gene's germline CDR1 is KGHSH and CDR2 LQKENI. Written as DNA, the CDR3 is TGTGCCAGCTCACCCCTAGGACGCGAAGAGCAGTACTTC. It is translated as CASSPLGREEQYF.

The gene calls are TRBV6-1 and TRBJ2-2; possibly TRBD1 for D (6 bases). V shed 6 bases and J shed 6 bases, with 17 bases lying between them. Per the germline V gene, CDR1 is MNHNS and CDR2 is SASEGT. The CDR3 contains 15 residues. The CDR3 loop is CASRQGQYRPGELFF. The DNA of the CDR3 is TGTGCCAGCAGACAAGGACAGTATCGCCCCGGGGAGCTGTTTTTT.

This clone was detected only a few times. CDR3 protein: CASSYSDTNYGYTF. The CDR3 DNA follows: TGTGCCAGCAGTTACTCGGACACTAACTATGGCTACACCTTC. V gene TRBV6-5 combines with J gene TRBJ1-2, with D perhaps TRBD1 (5 bases). The CDR3 has 14 amino acids. Germline V lookup: CDR1 MNHEY, CDR2 SVGAGI. V shed 0 bases and J shed 0 bases, with 5 bases lying between them.

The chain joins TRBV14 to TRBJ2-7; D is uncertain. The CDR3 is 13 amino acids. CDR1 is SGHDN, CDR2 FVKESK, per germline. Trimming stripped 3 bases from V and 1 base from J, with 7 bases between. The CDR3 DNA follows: TGTGCCAGCAGCCAGCTCGGGTCCTACGAGCAGTACTTC. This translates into CASSQLGSYEQYF.

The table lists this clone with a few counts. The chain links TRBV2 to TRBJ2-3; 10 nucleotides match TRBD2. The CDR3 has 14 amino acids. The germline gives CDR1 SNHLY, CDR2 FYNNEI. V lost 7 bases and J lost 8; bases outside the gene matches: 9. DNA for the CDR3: TGTGCCAGCAAGCGGGGGGGCCGGGATAGTACGCAGTATTTT. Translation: CASKRGGRDSTQYF.

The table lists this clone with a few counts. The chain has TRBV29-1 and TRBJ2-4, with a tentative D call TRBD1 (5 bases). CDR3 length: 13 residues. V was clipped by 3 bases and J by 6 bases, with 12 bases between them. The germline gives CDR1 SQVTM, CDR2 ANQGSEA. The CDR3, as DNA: TGCAGCGTTGAGGGCAGGGCGGCAAACATTCAGTACTTC. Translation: CSVEGRAANIQYF.

CDR3 nucleotides: TGTGCCAGCAGCTCCAACGCACCGAATTCACCCCTCCACTTT. Protein product: CASSSNAPNSPLHF. The chain carries TRBV7-3 and TRBJ1-6; no clear D. Germline CDR1 reads SGHTA; CDR2 reads FQGTGA. The CDR3 sequence is 14 residues long. Trimming left V 4 bases short and J 7 bases short, with 11 bases between.

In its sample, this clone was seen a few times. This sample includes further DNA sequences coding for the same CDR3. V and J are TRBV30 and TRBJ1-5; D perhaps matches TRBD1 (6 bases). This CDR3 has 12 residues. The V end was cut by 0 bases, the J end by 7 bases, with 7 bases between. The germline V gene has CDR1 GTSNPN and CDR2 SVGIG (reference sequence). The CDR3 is CAWSVGGQPQHF. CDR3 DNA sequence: TGTGCCTGGAGTGTAGGGGGACAGCCCCAGCATTTT. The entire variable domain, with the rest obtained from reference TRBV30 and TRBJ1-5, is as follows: SQTIHQWPATLVQPVGSPLSLECTVEGTSNPNLYWYRQAAGRGLQLLFYSVGIGQISSEVPQNLSASRPQDRQFILSSKKLLLSDSGFYLCAWSVGGQPQHFGDGTRLSIL.

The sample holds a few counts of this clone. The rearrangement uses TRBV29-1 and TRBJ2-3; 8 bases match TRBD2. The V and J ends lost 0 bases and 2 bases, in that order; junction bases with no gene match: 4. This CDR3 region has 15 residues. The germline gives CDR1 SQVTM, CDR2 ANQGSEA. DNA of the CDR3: TGCAGCGTTGAAGATACTAGCGGTTCCACAGATACGCAGTATTTT. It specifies CSVEDTSGSTDTQYF.

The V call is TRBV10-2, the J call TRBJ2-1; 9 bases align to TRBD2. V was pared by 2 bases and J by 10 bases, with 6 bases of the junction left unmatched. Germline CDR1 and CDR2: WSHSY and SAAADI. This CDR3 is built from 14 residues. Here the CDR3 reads CASSEVRGGREQFF. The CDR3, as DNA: TGCGCCAGCAGTGAGGTGCGGGGGGGCCGGGAGCAGTTCTTC.

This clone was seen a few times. CDR3 DNA sequence: TGTGCCAGCAGCTTAGGGCAGGGGGGAAACTATGGCTACACCTTC. Translating gives CASSLGQGGNYGYTF. The chain uses TRBV7-2 and TRBJ1-2, with TRBD1 identical over 7 bases. The CDR3 is made up of 15 amino acids. The germline V gene has CDR1 SGHTA and CDR2 FQGNSA. Losses at the gene ends were 1 base for V and 2 bases for J; bases not matched to a gene: 4.

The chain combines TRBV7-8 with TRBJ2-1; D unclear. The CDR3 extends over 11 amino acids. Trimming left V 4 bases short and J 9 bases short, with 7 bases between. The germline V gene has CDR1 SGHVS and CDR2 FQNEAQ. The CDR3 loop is CASSSSSEQFF. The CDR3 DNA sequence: TGTGCCAGCAGCTCGTCATCTGAGCAGTTCTTC.

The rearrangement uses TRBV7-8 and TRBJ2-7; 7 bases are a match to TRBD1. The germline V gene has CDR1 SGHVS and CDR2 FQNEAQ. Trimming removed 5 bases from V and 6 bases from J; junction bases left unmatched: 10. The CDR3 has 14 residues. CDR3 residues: CASSRGTGVGEQYF. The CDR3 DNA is TGTGCCAGCAGCCGTGGCACAGGGGTGGGCGAGCAGTACTTC.